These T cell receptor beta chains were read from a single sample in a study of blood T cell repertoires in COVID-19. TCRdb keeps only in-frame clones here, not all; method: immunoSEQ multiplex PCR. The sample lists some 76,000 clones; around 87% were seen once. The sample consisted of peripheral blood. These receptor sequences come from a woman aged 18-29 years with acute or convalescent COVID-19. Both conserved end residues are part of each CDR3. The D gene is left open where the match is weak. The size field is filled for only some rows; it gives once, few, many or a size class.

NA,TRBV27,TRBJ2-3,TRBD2,TGTGCCAGCAGCCTACTAGCGGGAGTTCCGGATACGCAGTATTTT,CASSLLAGVPDTQYF
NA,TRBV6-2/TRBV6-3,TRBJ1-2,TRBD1,TGTGCCAGCAGTTACTCCGGGACAGAAGATGGCTACACCTTC,CASSYSGTEDGYTF
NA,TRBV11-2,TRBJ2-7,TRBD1,TGTGCCAGCAGCTTGGGACAGGGGGATTACTACGAGCAGTACTTC,CASSLGQGDYYEQYF
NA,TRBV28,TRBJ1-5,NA,TGTGCCAGCAGTTTAATTTATAGCAATCAGCCCCAGCATTTT,CASSLIYSNQPQHF
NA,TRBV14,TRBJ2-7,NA,TGTGCCAGCAGCTCCCGCCTAGGCGGGATATTCCACGAGCAGTACTTC,CASSSRLGGIFHEQYF
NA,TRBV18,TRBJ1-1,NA,TGTGCCAGCTCACCAACTACAGGGATGTCTGAAGCTTTCTTT,CASSPTTGMSEAFF
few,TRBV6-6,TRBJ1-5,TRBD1,TGTGCCAGCAGTTGGGACAGGGTAGAAAATCAGCCCCAGCATTTT,CASSWDRVENQPQHF
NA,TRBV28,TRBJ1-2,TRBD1,TGTGCCAGCAGTATCCGGACAGGGGGCGGCTATGGCTACACCTTC,CASSIRTGGGYGYTF
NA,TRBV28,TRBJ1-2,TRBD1,TGTGCCAGCAGTTCCGGGACAGCCTCCAACTATGGCTACACCTTC,CASSSGTASNYGYTF
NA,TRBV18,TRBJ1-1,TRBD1,TGTGCCAGCTCACCAAGACAGGGGGTCGGGGCTTTCTTT,CASSPRQGVGAFF
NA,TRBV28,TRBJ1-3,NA,TGTGCCAGCAGGCAAACAGCCTCTGGAAACACCATATATTTT,CASRQTASGNTIYF
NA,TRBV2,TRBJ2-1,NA,TGTGCCAGCAGTGAATATTCCGGGGGGCCCAATGAGCAGTTCTTC,CASSEYSGGPNEQFF
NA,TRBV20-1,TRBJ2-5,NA,TGCAGTGCCCGACTGCAAGAGACCCAGTACTTC,CSARLQETQYF